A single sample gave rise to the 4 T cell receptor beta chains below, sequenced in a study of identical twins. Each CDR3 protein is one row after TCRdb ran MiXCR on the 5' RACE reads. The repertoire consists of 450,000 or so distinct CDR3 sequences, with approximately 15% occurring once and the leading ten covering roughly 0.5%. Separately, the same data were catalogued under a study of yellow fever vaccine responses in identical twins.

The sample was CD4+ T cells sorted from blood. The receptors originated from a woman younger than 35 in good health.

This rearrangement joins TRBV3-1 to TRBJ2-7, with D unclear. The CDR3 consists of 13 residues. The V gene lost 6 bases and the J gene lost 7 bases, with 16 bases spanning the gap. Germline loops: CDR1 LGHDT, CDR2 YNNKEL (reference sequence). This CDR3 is CASRSGPNGEQYF. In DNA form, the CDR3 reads TGTGCCAGCAGGAGTGGACCCAATGGGGAGCAGTACTTC.

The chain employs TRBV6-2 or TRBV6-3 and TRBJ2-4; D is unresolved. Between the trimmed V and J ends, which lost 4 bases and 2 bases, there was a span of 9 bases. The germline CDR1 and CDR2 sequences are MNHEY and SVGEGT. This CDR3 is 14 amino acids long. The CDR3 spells CASSSTVSKNIQYF. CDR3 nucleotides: TGTGCCAGCAGTTCGACTGTATCCAAAAACATTCAGTACTTC.

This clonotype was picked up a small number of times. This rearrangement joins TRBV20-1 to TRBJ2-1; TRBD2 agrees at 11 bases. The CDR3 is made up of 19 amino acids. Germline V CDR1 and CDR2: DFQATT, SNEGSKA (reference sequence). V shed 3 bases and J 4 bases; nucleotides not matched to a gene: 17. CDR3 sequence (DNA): TGCAGTGCTAGTCGAGGCCTTGGGGGACTAGCGGAGGTATACAATGAGCAGTTCTTC. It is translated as CSASRGLGGLAEVYNEQFF.

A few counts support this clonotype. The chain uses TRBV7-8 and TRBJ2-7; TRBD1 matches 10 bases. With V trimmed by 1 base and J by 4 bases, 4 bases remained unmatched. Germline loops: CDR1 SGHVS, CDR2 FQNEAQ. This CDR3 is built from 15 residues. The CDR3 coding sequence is TGTGCCAGCAGCTTAGAGGGACAGGGGATATACGAGCAGTACTTC. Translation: CASSLEGQGIYEQYF. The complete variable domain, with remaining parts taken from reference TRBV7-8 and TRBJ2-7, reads GAGVSQSPRYKVAKRGQDVALRCDPISGHVSLFWYQQALGQGPEFLTYFQNEAQLDKSGLPSDRFFAERPEGSVSTLKIQRTQQEDSAVYLCASSLEGQGIYEQYFGPGTRLTVT.